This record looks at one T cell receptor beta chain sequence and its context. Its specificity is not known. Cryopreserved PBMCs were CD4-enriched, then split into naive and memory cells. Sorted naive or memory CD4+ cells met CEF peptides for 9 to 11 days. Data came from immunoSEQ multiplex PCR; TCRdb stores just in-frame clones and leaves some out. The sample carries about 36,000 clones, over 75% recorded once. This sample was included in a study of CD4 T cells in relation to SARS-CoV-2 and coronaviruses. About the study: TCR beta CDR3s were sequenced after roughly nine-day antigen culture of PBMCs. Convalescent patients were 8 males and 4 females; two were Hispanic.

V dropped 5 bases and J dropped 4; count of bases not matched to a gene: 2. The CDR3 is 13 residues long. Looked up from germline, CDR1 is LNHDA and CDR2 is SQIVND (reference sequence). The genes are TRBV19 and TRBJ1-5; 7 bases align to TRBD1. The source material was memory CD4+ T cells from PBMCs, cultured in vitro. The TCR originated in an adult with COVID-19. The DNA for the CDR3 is TGTGCCAGTAGTGGGACAGAGAATCAGCCCCAGCATTTT. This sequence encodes CASSGTENQPQHF. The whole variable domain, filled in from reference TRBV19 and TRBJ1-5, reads DGGITQSPKYLFRKEGQNVTLSCEQNLNHDAMYWYRQDPGQGLRLIYYSQIVNDFQKGDIAEGYSVSREKKESFPLTVTSAQKNPTAFYLCASSGTENQPQHFGDGTRLSIL.